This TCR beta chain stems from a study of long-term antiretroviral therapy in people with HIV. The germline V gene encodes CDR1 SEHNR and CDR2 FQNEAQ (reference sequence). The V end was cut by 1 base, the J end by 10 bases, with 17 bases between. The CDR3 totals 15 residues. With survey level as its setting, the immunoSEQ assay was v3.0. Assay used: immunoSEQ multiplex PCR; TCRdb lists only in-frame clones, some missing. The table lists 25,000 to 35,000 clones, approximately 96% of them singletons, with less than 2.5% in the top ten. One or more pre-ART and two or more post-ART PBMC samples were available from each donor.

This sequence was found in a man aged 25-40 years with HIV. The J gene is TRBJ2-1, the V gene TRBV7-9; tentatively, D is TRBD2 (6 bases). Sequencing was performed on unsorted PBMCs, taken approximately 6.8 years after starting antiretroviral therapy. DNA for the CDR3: TGTGCCAGCAGCTTAGAAACCGGTGTTAGCGGCGAGCAGTTCTTC. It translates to CASSLETGVSGEQFF.